Presented here are 20 T cell receptor beta chains from one specimen sequenced in a study of Tregs in tolerant kidney transplant recipients. Repertoires were generated with immunoSEQ multiplex PCR, while TCRdb's copy carries only in-frame clones and drops some. The sample consists of roughly 120,000 clones, 92% of them appearing once. Sequencing used CD4+ T cells from blood. These receptors were obtained from a human donor in good health.

This clone was detected only a few times. The rearrangement links TRBV11-2 to TRBJ2-3; D possibly uses TRBD1 or TRBD2 (5 bases each). The CDR3 length is 14 residues. In germline, CDR1 is SGHAT, CDR2 FQNNGV. V lost 7 bases, J lost 2 bases, and 13 bases lay in between. The CDR3 is CASTYGTYTDTQYF. For the CDR3, the DNA is TGTGCCAGCACCTACGGGACCTACACAGATACGCAGTATTTT. The full variable domain, with the rest looked up from reference TRBV11-2 and TRBJ2-3, is EAGVAQSPRYKIIEKRQSVAFWCNPISGHATLYWYQQILGQGPKLLIQFQNNGVVDDSQLPKDRFSAERLKGVDSTLKIQPAKLEDSAVYLCASTYGTYTDTQYFGPGTRLTVL.

This chain connects TRBV10-3 to TRBJ1-3, with D uncertain. V was cut by 8 bases and J by 0 bases, with 5 bases left in between. CDR1 and CDR2 (germline): ENHRY, SYGVKD. The CDR3 is made up of 12 amino acids. CDR3 region: CAIGSSGNTIYF. CDR3 bases: TGTGCCATCGGAAGCTCTGGAAACACCATATATTTT.

The genes are TRBV7-2 and TRBJ2-1; D could derive from TRBD1 or TRBD2 (6 bases each). This CDR3 has 14 residues. V gave up 2 bases and J gave up 10 bases, with 15 bases separating them. The germline V gene encodes CDR1 SGHTA and CDR2 FQGNSA. CDR3 DNA: TGTGCCAGCAGCTTAATTTCGGGGGCTTCAGAGCAGTTCTTC. Its translation is CASSLISGASEQFF.

The chain has TRBV19 and TRBJ1-4; no clear D. V lost 8 bases and J lost 0, with 7 bases in between. CDR1 is LNHDA, CDR2 SQIVND, per germline (reference sequence). This CDR3 is built from 13 residues. For the CDR3, the DNA is TGTGCCAGTTCGGATGCAACTAATGAAAAACTGTTTTTT. This gives the protein CASSDATNEKLFF.

This rearrangement joins TRBV5-4 to TRBJ2-7, with 9 nucleotides matching TRBD1. Germline V gives CDR1 SGHNT, CDR2 YYREEE (reference sequence). The length of the CDR3 is 15 residues. V gave up 4 bases and J gave up 6 bases; unmatched junction bases: 11. This CDR3 reads CASSATKGGQGEQYF. Here the CDR3 DNA reads TGTGCCAGCAGCGCAACTAAGGGGGGACAGGGCGAGCAGTACTTC.

This chain joins TRBV19 and TRBJ2-3, with 11 bases matching TRBD2. V was pared by 1 base and J by 5 bases, with 8 bases of the junction left unmatched. Germline V gene data show CDR1 as LNHDA and CDR2 as SQIVND (reference sequence). This CDR3 spans 17 amino acids. The CDR3 DNA reads TGTGCCAGTAGTATAGTGGGTAGCGGGGGGGCCCTAGATACGCAGTATTTT. Residues: CASSIVGSGGALDTQYF.

This clone was observed a single time. The chain employs TRBV19 and TRBJ1-5, with 7 nucleotides matching TRBD1. The CDR3 consists of 16 residues. CDR1 and CDR2 from the germline V gene are LNHDA and SQIVND (reference sequence). V was pared by 6 bases and J by 3 bases, with 11 bases of the junction left unmatched. The CDR3 nucleotides are TGTGCCAGTAGGACCCGAACAGGGGTAAACAATCAGCCCCAGCATTTT. Translated: CASRTRTGVNNQPQHF.

The chain carries TRBV11-1 and TRBJ2-7; D gene ambiguous. The CDR3 runs to 14 residues. V shed 2 bases and J shed 5 bases, with 13 bases lying between them. CDR1 is SGHAT, CDR2 FQDESV, per germline (reference sequence). The CDR3 bases are TGTGCCAGCAGCTTAATGGGTAGCACCAACGAGCAGTACTTC. This gives the protein CASSLMGSTNEQYF.

This chain joins TRBV9 and TRBJ2-6; TRBD1 is a possible D gene (5 bases). V was clipped by 4 bases and J by 0 bases, with 11 bases between them. CDR3 length: 16 amino acids. CDR1 SGDLS and CDR2 YYNGEE come from the germline V gene. The CDR3: CASSTGSRSGANVLTF. The CDR3 nucleotides are TGTGCCAGCAGCACAGGTTCCCGCTCTGGGGCCAACGTCCTGACTTTC.

This chain connects TRBV5-1 to TRBJ2-5; D is possibly TRBD1 or TRBD2 (5 bases each). The germline V and J ends were trimmed by 9 bases and 5 bases, with 17 bases remaining between them. Germline V lookup: CDR1 SGHRS, CDR2 YFSETQ. This CDR3 is 13 amino acids long. The CDR3 spells CATQVGVGETQYF. In DNA form, the CDR3 reads TGCGCCACCCAAGTGGGGGTCGGGGAGACCCAGTACTTC.

The chain carries TRBV7-6 and TRBJ2-3; D is unclear. CDR3 length: 14 amino acids. Looked up from germline, CDR1 is SGHVS and CDR2 is FNYEAQ. Trimming cost V 2 bases and J 4 bases, with 10 bases left between them. DNA for the CDR3: TGTGCCAGCAGCTTACTTCCGGAGTCAGATACGCAGTATTTT. It encodes CASSLLPESDTQYF.

V is TRBV5-1 and J is TRBJ2-1, with unresolved D. CDR1 SGHRS and CDR2 YFSETQ come from the germline V gene. V was shortened by 0 bases and J by 3 bases, with 19 bases between the two germline ends. The CDR3 runs to 18 residues. The CDR3 reads CASSLVGRADVFYNEQFF. The CDR3 DNA follows: TGCGCCAGCAGCTTGGTAGGTCGGGCGGATGTCTTCTACAATGAGCAGTTCTTC.

The chain is built from TRBV5-4 and TRBJ2-3, with D unclear. Germline V gene sequence: CDR1 SGHNT, CDR2 YYREEE (reference sequence). CDR3 size: 17 residues. The ends were cut back, 3 bases at V and 1 base at J, with 18 bases in the middle. CDR3 loop: CASSWDRAFLRTDTQYF. The CDR3 DNA reads TGTGCCAGCAGCTGGGATCGTGCTTTTCTACGCACAGATACGCAGTATTTT. Supplemented by reference TRBV5-4 and TRBJ2-3, the full variable domain reads ETGVTQSPTHLIKTRGQQVTLRCSSQSGHNTVSWYQQALGQGPQFIFQYYREEENGRGNFPPRFSGLQFPNYSSELNVNALELDDSALYLCASSWDRAFLRTDTQYFGPGTRLTVL.

The V and J genes are TRBV2 and TRBJ2-5, with TRBD1 matching 7 bases. CDR1 and CDR2 (germline): SNHLY, FYNNEI. The CDR3 is made up of 13 amino acids. Trimming took 7 bases from V and 4 from J; bases not matched to a gene: 6. CDR3 region: CASTMTGLETQYF. The DNA for the CDR3 is TGTGCCAGCACCATGACAGGGTTAGAGACCCAGTACTTC.

This chain connects TRBV27 to TRBJ1-2; D may be TRBD1 (6 bases). CDR3 length: 13 amino acids. Germline values: CDR1 MNHEY, CDR2 SMNVEV (reference sequence). Trimming took off 9 bases at V and 7 bases at J, with 18 bases between the two ends. CDR3 DNA sequence: TGTGCCAGTTCACCTCTCCTCAGGGGTGGCTACACCTTC. This translates into CASSPLLRGGYTF.

The chain employs TRBV6-5 and TRBJ2-5, with 15 nucleotides matching TRBD2. This CDR3 region has 16 residues. Germline assignment: CDR1 MNHEY and CDR2 SVGAGI. With V trimmed by 4 bases and J by 5 bases, 5 bases remained unmatched. DNA for the CDR3: TGTGCCAGCAGTTCAGGACTAGCGGGGGGGCAGGAGACCCAGTACTTC. Amino acid sequence: CASSSGLAGGQETQYF.

The gene calls are TRBV9 and TRBJ2-1; 13 nucleotides agree with TRBD2. There are 17 residues in the CDR3. Germline trimming cut 4 bases from V and 0 bases from J; bases unmatched to any gene: 4. CDR1 and CDR2 (germline): SGDLS, YYNGEE. The CDR3 region has the DNA TGTGCCAGCAGCTTAGGGACTAGCGGGATCTCCTACAATGAGCAGTTCTTC. It translates to CASSLGTSGISYNEQFF.

The rearrangement uses TRBV4-1 and TRBJ1-4, with 11 positions matching TRBD1. Per the germline V gene, CDR1 is MGHRA and CDR2 is YSYEKL. J lost 7 bases, V lost 4 bases, and 2 bases had no gene match. CDR3 length: 14 amino acids. CDR3 nucleotides: TGCGCCAGCAGCCGGACAGGGGGCGGTGAAAAACTGTTTTTT. Translated, it gives CASSRTGGGEKLFF.

The V gene is TRBV11-2, the J gene TRBJ1-1, with 7 positions matching TRBD1. With V trimmed by 4 bases and J by 0 bases, 5 bases remained unmatched. Looked up from germline, CDR1 is SGHAT and CDR2 is FQNNGV. The CDR3 runs to 15 residues. CDR3: CASSWTGTVNTEAFF. The CDR3 coding sequence is TGTGCCAGCAGCTGGACCGGGACAGTGAACACTGAAGCTTTCTTT.

The V gene is TRBV6-1, the J gene TRBJ1-3; D remains unclear. The CDR3 length is 16 residues. Deletions cut 1 base from V and 0 bases from J, with 10 bases between. The V gene's germline CDR1 is MNHNS and CDR2 SASEGT. The CDR3: CASSEVGGSSGNTIYF. The CDR3 DNA follows: TGTGCCAGCAGTGAAGTGGGAGGTTCCTCTGGAAACACCATATATTTT.